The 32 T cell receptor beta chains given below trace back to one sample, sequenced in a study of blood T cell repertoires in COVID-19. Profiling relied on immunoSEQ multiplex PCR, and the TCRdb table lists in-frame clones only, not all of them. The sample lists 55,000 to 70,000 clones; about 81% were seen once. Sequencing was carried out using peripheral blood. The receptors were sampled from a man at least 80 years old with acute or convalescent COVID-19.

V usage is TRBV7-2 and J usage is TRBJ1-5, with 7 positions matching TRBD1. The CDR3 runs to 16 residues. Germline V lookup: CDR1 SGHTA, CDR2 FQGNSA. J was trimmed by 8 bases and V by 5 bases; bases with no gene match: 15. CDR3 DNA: TGTGCCAGCAGCAGTAGACAGGGAGCAAACTTGGAGCCCCAGCATTTT. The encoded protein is CASSSRQGANLEPQHF.

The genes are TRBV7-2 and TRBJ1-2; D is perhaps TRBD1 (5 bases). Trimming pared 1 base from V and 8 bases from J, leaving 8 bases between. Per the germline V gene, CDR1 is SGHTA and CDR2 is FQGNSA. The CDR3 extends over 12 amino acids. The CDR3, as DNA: TGTGCCAGCAGCTTAGTGCAGGGAGGCTACACCTTC. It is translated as CASSLVQGGYTF.

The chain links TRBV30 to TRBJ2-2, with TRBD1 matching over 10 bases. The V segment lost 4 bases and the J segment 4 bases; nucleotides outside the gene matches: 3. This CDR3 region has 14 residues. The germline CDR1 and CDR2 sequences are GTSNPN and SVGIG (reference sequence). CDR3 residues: CAWTGTGATGELFF. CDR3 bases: TGTGCCTGGACAGGGACAGGGGCCACCGGGGAGCTGTTTTTT.

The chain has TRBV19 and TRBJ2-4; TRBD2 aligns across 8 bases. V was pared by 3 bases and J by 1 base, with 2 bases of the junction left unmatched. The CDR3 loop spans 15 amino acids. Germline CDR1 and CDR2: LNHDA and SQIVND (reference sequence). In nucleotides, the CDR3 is TGTGCCAGTAGTATTAGCGGGAATGCCAAAAACATTCAGTACTTC. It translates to CASSISGNAKNIQYF.

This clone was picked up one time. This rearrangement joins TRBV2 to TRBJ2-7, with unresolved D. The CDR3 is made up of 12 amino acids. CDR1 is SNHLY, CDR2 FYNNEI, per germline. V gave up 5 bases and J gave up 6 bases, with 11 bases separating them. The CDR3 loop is CASSFLLGEQYF. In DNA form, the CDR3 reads TGTGCCAGCAGTTTTCTACTCGGCGAGCAGTACTTC.

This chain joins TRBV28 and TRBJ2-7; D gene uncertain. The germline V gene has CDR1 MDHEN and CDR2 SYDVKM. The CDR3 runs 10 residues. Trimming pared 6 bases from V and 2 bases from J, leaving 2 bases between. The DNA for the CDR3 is TGTGCCAGCAGCACCTACGAGCAGTACTTC. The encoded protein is CASSTYEQYF.

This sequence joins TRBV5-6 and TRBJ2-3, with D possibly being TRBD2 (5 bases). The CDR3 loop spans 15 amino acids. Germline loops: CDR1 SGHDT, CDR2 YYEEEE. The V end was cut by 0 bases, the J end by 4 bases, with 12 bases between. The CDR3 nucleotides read TGTGCCAGCAGCTTGGACCCGGGGTGGGCAGATACGCAGTATTTT. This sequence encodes CASSLDPGWADTQYF.

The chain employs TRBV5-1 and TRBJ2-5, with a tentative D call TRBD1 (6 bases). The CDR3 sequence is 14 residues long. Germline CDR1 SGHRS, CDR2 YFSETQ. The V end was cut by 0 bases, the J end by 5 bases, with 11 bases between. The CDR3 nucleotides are TGCGCCAGCAGCTTGGCCGGGACACAGGAGACCCAGTACTTC. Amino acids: CASSLAGTQETQYF.

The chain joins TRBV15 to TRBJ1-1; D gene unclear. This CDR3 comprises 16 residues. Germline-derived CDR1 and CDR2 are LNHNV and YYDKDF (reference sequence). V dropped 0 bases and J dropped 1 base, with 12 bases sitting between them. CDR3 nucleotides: TGTGCCACCAGCAGAGATTACGAGAATCGGAACACTGAAGCTTTCTTT. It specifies CATSRDYENRNTEAFF.

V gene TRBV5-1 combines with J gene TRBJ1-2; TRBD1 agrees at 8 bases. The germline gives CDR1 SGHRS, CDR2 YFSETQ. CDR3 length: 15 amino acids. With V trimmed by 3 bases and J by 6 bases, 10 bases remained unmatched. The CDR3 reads CASSSITGGSDGYTF. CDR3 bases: TGCGCCAGCAGCTCGATAACAGGGGGGTCAGATGGCTACACCTTC.

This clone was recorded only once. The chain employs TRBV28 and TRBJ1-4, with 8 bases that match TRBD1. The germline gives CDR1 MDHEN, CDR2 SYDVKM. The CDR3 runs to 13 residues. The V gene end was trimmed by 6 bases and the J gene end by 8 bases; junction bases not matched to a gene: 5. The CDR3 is CASSPGGGEKLFF. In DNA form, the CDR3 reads TGTGCCAGCAGCCCAGGGGGCGGCGAAAAACTGTTTTTT.

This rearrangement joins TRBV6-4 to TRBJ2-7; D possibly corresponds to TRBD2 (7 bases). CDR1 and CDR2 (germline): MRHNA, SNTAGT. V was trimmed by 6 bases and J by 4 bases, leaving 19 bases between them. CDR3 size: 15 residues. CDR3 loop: CASSPASGGGYEQYF. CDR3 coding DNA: TGTGCCAGCAGCCCCGCGTCGGGGGGCGGATACGAGCAGTACTTC.

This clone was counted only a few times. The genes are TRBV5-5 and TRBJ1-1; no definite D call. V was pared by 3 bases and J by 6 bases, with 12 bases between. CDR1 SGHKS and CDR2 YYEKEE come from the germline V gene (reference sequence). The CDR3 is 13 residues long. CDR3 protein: CASSSSSLSEAFF. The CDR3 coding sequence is TGTGCCAGCAGCTCCTCGTCGTTGTCTGAAGCTTTCTTT.

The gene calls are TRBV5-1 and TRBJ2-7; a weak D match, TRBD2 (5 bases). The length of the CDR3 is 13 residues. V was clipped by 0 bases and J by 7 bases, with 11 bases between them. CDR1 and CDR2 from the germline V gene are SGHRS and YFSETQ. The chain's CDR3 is CASSLGGFGEQYF. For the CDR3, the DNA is TGCGCCAGCAGCTTGGGCGGGTTTGGGGAGCAGTACTTC. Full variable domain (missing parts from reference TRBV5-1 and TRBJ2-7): KAGVTQTPRYLIKTRGQQVTLSCSPISGHRSVSWYQQTPGQGLQFLFEYFSETQRNKGNFPGRFSGRQFSNSRSEMNVSTLELGDSALYLCASSLGGFGEQYFGPGTRLTVT.

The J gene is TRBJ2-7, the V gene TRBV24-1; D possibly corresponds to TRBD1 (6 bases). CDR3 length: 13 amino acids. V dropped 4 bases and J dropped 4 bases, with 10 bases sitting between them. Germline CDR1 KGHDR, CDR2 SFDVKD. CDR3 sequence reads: CATSEHTGYEQYF. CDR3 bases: TGTGCCACCAGTGAACATACAGGGTACGAGCAGTACTTC.

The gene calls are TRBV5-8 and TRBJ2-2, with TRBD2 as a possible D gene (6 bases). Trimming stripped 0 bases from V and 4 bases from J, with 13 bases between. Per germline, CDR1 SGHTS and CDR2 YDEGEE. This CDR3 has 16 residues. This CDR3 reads CASSLGFGRGTGELFF. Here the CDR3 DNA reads TGTGCCAGCAGCTTGGGGTTCGGGAGAGGCACCGGGGAGCTGTTTTTT.

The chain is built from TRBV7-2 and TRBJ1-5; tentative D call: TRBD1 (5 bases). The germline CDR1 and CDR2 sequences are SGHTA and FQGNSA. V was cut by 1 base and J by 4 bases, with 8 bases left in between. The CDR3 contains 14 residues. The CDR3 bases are TGTGCCAGCAGCTTAGGGGGGGGGAATCAGCCCCAGCATTTT. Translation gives CASSLGGGNQPQHF.

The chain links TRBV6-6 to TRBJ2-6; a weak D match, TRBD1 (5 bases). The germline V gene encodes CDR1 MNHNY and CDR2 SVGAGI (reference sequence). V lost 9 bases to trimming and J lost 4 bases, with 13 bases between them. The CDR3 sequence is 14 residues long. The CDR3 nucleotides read TGTGCCAGTACAGGTGCTAGGGGGGCCAACGTCCTGACTTTC. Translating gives CASTGARGANVLTF.

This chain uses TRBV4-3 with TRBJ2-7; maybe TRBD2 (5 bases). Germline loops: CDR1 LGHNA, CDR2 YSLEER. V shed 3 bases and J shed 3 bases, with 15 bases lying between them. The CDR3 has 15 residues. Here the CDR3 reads CASSQGSVGNYEQYF. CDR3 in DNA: TGCGCCAGCAGCCAGGGGTCGGTCGGGAACTACGAGCAGTACTTC.

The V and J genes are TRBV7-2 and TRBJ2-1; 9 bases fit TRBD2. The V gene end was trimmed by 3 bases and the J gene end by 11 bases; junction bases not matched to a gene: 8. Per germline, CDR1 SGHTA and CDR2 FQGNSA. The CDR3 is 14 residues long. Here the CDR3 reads CASSLNRGRGKQFF. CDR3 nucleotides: TGTGCCAGCAGCTTGAACCGCGGGAGGGGAAAGCAGTTCTTC.

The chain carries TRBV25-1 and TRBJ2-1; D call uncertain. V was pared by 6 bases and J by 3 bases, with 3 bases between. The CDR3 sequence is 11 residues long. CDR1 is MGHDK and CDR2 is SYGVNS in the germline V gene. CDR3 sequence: CASSFYNEQFF. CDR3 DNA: TGTGCCAGCAGCTTCTACAATGAGCAGTTCTTC.

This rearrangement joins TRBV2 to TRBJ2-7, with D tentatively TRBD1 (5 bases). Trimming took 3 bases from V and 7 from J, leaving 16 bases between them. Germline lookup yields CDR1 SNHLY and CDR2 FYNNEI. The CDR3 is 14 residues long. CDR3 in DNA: TGTGCCAGCAGTGAGTTATTCGGCCGACAGGAGCAGTACTTC. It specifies CASSELFGRQEQYF.

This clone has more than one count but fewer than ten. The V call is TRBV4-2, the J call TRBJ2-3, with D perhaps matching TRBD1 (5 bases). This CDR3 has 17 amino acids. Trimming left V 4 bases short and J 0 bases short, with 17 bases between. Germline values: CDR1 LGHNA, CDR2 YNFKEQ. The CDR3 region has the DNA TGTGCCAGCAGCCGAACACTCTCCGGACAAAGCACAGATACGCAGTATTTT. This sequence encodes CASSRTLSGQSTDTQYF.

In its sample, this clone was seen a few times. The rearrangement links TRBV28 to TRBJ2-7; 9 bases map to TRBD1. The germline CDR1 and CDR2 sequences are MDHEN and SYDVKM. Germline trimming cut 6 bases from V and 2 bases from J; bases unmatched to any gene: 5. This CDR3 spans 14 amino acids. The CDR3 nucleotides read TGTGCCAGCAGGCAAACAGGGGGCCCCTACGAGCAGTACTTC. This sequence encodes CASRQTGGPYEQYF.

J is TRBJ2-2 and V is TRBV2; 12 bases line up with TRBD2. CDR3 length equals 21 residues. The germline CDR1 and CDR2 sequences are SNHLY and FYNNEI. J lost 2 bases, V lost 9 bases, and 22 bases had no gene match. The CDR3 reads CASSHPLAGGPREFNTGELFF. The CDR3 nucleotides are TGTGCCAGTTCCCACCCCCTAGCGGGAGGGCCGCGCGAATTTAACACCGGGGAGCTGTTTTTT.

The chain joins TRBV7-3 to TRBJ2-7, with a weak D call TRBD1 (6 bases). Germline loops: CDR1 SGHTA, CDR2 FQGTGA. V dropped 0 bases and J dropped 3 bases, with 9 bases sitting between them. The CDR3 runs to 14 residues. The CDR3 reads CASSLTGQNYEQYF. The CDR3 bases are TGTGCCAGCAGCTTAACTGGACAGAACTACGAGCAGTACTTC.

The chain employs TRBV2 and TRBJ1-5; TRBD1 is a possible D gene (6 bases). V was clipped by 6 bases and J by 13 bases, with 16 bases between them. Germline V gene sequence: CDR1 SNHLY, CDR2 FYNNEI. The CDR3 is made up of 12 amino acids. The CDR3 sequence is CASSLGQSSQHF. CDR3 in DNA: TGTGCCAGCAGCCTCGGACAGTCCTCTCAGCATTTT.

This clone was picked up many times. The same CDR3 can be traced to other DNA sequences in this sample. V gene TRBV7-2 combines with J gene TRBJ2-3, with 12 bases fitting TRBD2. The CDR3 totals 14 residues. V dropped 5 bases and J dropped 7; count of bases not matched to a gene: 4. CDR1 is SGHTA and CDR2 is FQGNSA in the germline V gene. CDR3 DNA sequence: TGTGCCAGCAGCCTGACTAGCGGGAGAAATACGCAGTATTTT. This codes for CASSLTSGRNTQYF.

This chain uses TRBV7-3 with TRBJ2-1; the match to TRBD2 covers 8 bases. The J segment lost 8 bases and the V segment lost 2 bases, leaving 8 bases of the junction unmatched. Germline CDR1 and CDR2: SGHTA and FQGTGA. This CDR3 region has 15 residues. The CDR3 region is CASSLGGTRGYEQFF. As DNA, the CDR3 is TGTGCCAGCAGCTTAGGCGGGACTAGGGGGTATGAGCAGTTCTTC. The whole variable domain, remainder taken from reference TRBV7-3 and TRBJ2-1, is GAGVSQTPSNKVTEKGKYVELRCDPISGHTALYWYRQSLGQGPEFLIYFQGTGAADDSGLPNDRFFAVRPEGSVSTLKIQRTERGDSAVYLCASSLGGTRGYEQFFGPGTRLTVL.

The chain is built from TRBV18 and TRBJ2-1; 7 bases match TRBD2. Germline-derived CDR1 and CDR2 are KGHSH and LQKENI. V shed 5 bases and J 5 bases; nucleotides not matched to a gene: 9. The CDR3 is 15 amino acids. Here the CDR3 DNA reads TGTGCCAGCTCAGTCCACGCGGGGGACGACAATGAGCAGTTCTTC. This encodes CASSVHAGDDNEQFF.

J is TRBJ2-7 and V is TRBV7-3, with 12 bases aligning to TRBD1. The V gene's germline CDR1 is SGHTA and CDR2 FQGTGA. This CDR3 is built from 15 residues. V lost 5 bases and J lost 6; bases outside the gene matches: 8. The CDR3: CASSPGGTGGLEQYF. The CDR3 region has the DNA TGTGCCAGCAGCCCAGGGGGGACAGGGGGCCTCGAGCAGTACTTC. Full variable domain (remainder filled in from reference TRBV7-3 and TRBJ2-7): GAGVSQTPSNKVTEKGKYVELRCDPISGHTALYWYRQSLGQGPEFLIYFQGTGAADDSGLPNDRFFAVRPEGSVSTLKIQRTERGDSAVYLCASSPGGTGGLEQYFGPGTRLTVT.

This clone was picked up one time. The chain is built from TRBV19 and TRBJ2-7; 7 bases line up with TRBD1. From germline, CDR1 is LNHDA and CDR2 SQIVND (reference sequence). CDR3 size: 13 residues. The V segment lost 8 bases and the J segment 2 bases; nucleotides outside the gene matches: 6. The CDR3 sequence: CASSQGITYEQYF. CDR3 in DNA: TGTGCCAGTTCACAGGGGATTACCTACGAGCAGTACTTC.